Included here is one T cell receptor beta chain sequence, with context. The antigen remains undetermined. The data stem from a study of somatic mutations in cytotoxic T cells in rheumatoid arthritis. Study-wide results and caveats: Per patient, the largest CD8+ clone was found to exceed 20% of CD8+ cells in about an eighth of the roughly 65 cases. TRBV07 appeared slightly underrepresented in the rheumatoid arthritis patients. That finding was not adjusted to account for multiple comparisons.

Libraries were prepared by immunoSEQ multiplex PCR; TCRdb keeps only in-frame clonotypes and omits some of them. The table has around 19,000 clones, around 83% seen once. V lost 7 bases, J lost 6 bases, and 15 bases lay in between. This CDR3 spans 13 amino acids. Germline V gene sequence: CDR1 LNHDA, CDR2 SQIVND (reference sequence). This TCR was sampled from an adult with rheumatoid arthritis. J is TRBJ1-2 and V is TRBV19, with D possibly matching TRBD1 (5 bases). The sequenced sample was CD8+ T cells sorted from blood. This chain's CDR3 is CASNPGTPDGYTF. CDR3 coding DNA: TGTGCCAGTAACCCCGGGACCCCCGATGGCTACACCTTC.